The sequence of this T cell receptor beta chain was determined in a study of siplizumab effects on memory and regulatory T cells. Study-wide findings and caveats: Alloreactive sequences that could be traced to unstimulated CD4+ memory cells showed a significant reduction under siplizumab. Memory cells seemed less diverse than naive T cells, which also seemed major contributors to the alloresponse. A small minority of alloreactive clones were mapped to unstimulated subsets. A mean of approximately 70% of mappable alloreactive CD4+ clones were Treg-derived with siplizumab, compared with around 26% in controls.

The protocol was immunoSEQ multiplex PCR, while the TCRdb copy is restricted to in-frame clones and leaves out a portion. The repertoire includes 90,000 to 120,000 clones, under 95% of them detected once, and around 0.68% sits in the top ten. As concerns this clone: The antigen remains unidentified.

Trimming shortened V by 1 base and J by 0 bases, and 7 bases separated the two germline ends. Per the germline V gene, CDR1 is MGHRA and CDR2 is YSYEKL. The CDR3 length is 15 residues. The chain links TRBV4-1 to TRBJ2-1; the D gene is possibly TRBD1 (6 bases). Sequenced material: Tregs sorted from blood. The TCR comes from a human donor in good health. In nucleotides, the CDR3 is TGCGCCAGCAGCCAAGTAGGGGGCTCCTACAATGAGCAGTTCTTC. Protein: CASSQVGGSYNEQFF.